This T cell receptor beta chain comes out of a study of Graves' ophthalmopathy and Graves' hyperthyroidism (dated by TCRdb to the late 2010s). With regard to the full study: Peripheral blood was collected before any treatment was given, at the time of initial diagnosis. The study used signatures of the TCR beta repertoire to tell Graves' ophthalmopathy apart from Graves' hyperthyroidism and to predict which patients would progress to ophthalmopathy. In total, some 130 blood samples were TCR-sequenced: around 42 ophthalmopathy, approximately 75 hyperthyroidism and some 17 hyperthyroidism-to-ophthalmopathy patients. To explore V-J signatures that distinguish ophthalmopathy from hyperthyroidism, a discovery set of around 100 patients was enrolled, made up of 43 with ophthalmopathy and under 65 with stable hyperthyroidism. An independent validation cohort comprised about 20 hyperthyroidism patients and some 16 patients who later progressed from hyperthyroidism to ophthalmopathy. In more than 5 hyperthyroidism patients, the T-cell repertoire of thyroid tissue was compared with the T-cell repertoire of blood. Following sample collection, hyperthyroidism patients were given methimazole at a starting dose of 30 mg daily, and ophthalmopathy patients were given high-dose intravenous methylprednisolone.

Here is what the overall study found, with its caveats: In validation, the model predicted ophthalmopathy progression with about 64% sensitivity and about 73% specificity; 12 predicted patients were CT-confirmed with GO in a median of around 6 months. Most expanded thyroid clonotypes with frequency above 0.001 were also detected in blood, suggesting blood repertoires may reflect the thyroid immune response. The 13-signature model separated ophthalmopathy from stable hyperthyroidism with 85% to 90% sensitivity and about 84% specificity in cross-validation, and 80%/75% in the test set. Sample size was not statistically predetermined, and group allocation was not concealed from the investigators.

The germline V gene specifies SGHTA as CDR1 and FQGTGA as CDR2. The CDR3 measures 16 amino acids from cysteine to phenylalanine. Only the CDR3 DNA stays, 48 bases, in frame from base 1. V is cut by 5 bases and J by 7 bases, and the space between the germline ends is 20 bases. This clonotype was seen at least ten times. Its antigen is not yet known. Base qualities are not at hand, and no much larger clone is one base apart. Patients with ophthalmopathy had moderately to severely active disease, with a Clinical Activity Score of 3 or more, a NOSPECS grade of 4 or more, and a disease duration of less than 3 months. Patients with other autoimmune diseases, uncontrolled infections, pregnancy or lactation were excluded from the study. Diagnosis was based on clinical symptoms, serum thyroxine, TRAb, thyroid ultrasound and orbital computed tomography. PBMCs were isolated from around 10 ml of fresh peripheral blood by Ficoll-Paque density gradient centrifugation. Total RNA was extracted with Trizol reagent and quality-checked on an Agilent 2100 Bioanalyzer.

TCR beta CDR3 regions were amplified from RNA transcripts for repertoire sequencing. The first round was an RT-PCR using HTBI primers with the Qiagen OneStep RT-PCR kit, and this first round was followed by a second-round multiplex PCR, then size selection and purification. The libraries underwent paired-end sequencing with 100 bp reads on an Illumina HiSeq2000. Per the authors' processing: SOAPnuke was used for read processing, and reads with adapters, uncalled bases, a mean Phred below 15, or no exact constant-primer or identifier match were discarded. COPE v1.2.5 was used to merge the high-quality paired reads. Each unique nucleotide sequence was defined as a clonotype, and clonotypes were aligned to IMGT TRB V, D and J references with MiTCR v1.1. Only V-J combinations with frequency above 0.0001 were analysed, covering about 99% of repertoires. For each V-J combination, a TCR clonal expansion and chaos score was defined as F50 clonal expansion divided by the chaos observed in the TCRdist matrix. Welch's t-statistics and random forest were used to reduce features to about 14 V-J combinations, which were fed into a naive Bayes classifier. Thyroid-blood repertoire similarity was quantified with the Morisita-Horn index. The raw public reads went through TCRdb reprocessing: fastp at Q25, MiXCR clone calling, in-frame beta chains kept. Every distinct CDR3 protein forms one entry, paired with its most common genes and DNA. These V and J calls derive from TCRdb rather than the authors' analysis. The sample table holds under 350,000 distinct CDR3 sequences, of which 17% were seen once. The top ten hold more than 9% of the sample.

Recombination connected TRBV7-3 to TRBJ2-2, with TRBD2 as a weak D call on 6 bases. The receptor comes from an adult man with Graves' ophthalmopathy. The sequenced material came from peripheral blood. In nucleotides, the sequence is TGTGCCAGCAGCGGGCTGGGAGTCGGGGGAAGCGGGGAGCTGTTTTTT. This gives the protein CASSGLGVGGSGELFF. Beyond the CDR3, the reference TRBV7-3 and TRBJ2-2 genes provide the residues; the full variable domain reads: GAGVSQTPSNKVTEKGKYVELRCDPISGHTALYWYRQSLGQGPEFLIYFQGTGAADDSGLPNDRFFAVRPEGSVSTLKIQRTERGDSAVYLCASSGLGVGGSGELFFGEGSRLTVL.